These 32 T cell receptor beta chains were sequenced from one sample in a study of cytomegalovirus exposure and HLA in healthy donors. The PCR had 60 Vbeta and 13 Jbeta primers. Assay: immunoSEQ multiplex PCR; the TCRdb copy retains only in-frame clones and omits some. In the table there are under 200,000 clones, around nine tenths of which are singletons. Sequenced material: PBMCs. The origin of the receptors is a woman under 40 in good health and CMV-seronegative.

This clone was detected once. This CDR3 is CASSLRAGFEAFF. Written as DNA, the CDR3 is TGCGCCAGCAGCTTGAGGGCAGGGTTCGAAGCTTTCTTT. V is TRBV5-1 and J is TRBJ1-1; tentative D call: TRBD1 (5 bases). This CDR3 region has 13 residues. V lost 1 base and J 8 bases, leaving 12 bases between the germline ends. Per germline, CDR1 SGHRS and CDR2 YFSETQ. Using reference TRBV5-1 and TRBJ1-1 for the parts outside the CDR3, the full variable domain is KAGVTQTPRYLIKTRGQQVTLSCSPISGHRSVSWYQQTPGQGLQFLFEYFSETQRNKGNFPGRFSGRQFSNSRSEMNVSTLELGDSALYLCASSLRAGFEAFFGQGTRLTVV.

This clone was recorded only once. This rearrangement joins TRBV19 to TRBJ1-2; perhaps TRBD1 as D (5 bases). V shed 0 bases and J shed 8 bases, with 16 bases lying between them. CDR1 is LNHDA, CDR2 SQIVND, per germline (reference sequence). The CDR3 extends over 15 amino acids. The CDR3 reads CASSIESRVFGGYTF. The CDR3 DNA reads TGTGCCAGTAGTATAGAGTCCAGGGTTTTCGGCGGCTACACCTTC.

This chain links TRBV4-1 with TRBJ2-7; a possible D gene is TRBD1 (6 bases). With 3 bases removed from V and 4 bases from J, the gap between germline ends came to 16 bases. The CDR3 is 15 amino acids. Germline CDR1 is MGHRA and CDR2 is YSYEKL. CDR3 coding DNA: TGCGCCAGCAGCCAGGGCCGGGACACAGTGTACGAGCAGTACTTC. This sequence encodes CASSQGRDTVYEQYF.

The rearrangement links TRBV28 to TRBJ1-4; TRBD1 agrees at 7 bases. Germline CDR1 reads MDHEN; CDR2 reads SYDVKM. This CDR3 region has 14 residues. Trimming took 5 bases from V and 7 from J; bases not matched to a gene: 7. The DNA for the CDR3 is TGTGCCAGCAGTCTCGGACAGGTTACTGAAAAACTGTTTTTT. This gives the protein CASSLGQVTEKLFF.

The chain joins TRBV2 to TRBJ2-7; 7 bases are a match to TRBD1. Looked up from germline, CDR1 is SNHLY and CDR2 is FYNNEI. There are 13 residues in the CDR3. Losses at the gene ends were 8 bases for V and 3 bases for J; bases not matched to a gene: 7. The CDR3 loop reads CASGTGVGYEQYF. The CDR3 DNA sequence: TGTGCCAGCGGAACAGGGGTCGGCTACGAGCAGTACTTC.

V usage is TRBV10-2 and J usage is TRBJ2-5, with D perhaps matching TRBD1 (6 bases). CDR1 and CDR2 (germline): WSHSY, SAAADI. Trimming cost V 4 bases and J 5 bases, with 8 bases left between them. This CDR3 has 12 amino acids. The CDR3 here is CASSGQGETQYF. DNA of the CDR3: TGCGCCAGCAGTGGCCAGGGGGAGACCCAGTACTTC.

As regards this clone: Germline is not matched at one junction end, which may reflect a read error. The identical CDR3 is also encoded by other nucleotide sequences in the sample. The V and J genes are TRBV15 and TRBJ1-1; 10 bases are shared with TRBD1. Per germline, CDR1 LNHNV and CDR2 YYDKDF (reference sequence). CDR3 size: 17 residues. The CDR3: CATSRGQGVGFSTEAFF. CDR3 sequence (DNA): TGCGCCACCAGCAGAGGACAGGGGGTAGGTTTTTCGACTGAAGCTTTCTTT.

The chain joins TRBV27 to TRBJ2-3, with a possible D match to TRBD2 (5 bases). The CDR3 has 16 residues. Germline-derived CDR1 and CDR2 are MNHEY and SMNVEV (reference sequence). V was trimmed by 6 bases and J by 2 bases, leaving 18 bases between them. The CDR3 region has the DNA TGTGCCAGCAGCGCCAGGACTTTTACCCACACAGATACGCAGTATTTT. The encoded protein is CASSARTFTHTDTQYF.

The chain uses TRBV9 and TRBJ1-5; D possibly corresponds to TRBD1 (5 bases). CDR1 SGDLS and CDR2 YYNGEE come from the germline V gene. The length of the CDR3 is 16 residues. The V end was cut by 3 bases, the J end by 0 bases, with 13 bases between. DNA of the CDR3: TGTGCCAGCAGCGAGGGTGACAGTTATAGCAATCAGCCCCAGCATTTT. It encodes CASSEGDSYSNQPQHF.

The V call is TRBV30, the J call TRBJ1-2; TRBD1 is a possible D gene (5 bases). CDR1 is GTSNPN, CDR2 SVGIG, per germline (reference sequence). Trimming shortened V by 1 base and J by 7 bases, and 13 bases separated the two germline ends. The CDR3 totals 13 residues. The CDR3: CAWSDRLDRGYTF. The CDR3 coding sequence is TGTGCCTGGAGTGACAGGCTAGATCGTGGCTACACCTTC.

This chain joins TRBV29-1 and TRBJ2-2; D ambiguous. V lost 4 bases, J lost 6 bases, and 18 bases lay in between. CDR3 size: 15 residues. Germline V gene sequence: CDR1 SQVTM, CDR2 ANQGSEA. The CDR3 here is CSVGPTQAPSGELFF. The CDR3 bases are TGCAGCGTTGGTCCGACCCAGGCTCCCTCCGGGGAGCTGTTTTTT.

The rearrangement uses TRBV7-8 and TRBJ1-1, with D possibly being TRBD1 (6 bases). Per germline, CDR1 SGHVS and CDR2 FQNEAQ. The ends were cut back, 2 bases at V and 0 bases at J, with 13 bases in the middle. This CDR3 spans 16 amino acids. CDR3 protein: CASSLQDRSMNTEAFF. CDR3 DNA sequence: TGTGCCAGCAGCTTACAAGACAGGAGCATGAACACTGAAGCTTTCTTT.

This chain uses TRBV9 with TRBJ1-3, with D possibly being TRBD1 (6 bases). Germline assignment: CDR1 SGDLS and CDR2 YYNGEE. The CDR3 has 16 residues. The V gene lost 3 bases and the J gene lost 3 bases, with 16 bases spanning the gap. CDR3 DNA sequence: TGTGCCAGCAGCGAGACAGGACTTGCATTTGGAAACACCATATATTTT. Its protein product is CASSETGLAFGNTIYF.

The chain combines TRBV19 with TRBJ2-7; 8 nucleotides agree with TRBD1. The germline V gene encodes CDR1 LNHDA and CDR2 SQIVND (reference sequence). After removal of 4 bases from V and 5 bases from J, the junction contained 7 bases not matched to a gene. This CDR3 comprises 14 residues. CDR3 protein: CASSNRQGKHEQYF. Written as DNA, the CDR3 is TGTGCCAGTAGTAACAGACAGGGGAAGCACGAGCAGTACTTC.

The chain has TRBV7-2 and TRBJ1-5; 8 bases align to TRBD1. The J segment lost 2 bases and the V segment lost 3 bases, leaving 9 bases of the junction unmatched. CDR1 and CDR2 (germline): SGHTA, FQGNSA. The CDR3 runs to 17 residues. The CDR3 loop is CASSLTGAGYGNQPQHF. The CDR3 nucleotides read TGTGCCAGCAGCTTGACAGGGGCTGGGTATGGCAATCAGCCCCAGCATTTT.

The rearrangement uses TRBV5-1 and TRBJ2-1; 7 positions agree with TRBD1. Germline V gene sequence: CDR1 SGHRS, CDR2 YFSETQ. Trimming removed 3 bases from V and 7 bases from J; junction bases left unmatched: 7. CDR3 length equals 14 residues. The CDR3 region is CASSWDQQGNEQFF. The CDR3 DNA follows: TGCGCCAGCAGCTGGGACCAACAGGGGAATGAGCAGTTCTTC.

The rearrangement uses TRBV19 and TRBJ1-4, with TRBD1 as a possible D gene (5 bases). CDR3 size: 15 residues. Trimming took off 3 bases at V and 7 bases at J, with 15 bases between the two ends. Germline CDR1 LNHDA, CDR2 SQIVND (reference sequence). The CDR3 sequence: CASSMVSGDGEKLFF. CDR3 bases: TGTGCCAGTAGTATGGTGTCGGGGGATGGTGAAAAACTGTTTTTT.

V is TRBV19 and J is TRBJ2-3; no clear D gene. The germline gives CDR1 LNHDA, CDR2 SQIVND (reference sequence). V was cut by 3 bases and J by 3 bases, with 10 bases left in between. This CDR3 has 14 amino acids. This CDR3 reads CASSIQRATDTQYF. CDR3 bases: TGTGCCAGTAGTATCCAGCGTGCGACAGATACGCAGTATTTT.

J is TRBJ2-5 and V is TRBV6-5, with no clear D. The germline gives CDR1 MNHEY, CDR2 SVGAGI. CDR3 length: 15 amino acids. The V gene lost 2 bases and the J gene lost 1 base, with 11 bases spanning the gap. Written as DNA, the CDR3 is TGTGCCAGCAGTTACCTCGGTAACGGCCAAGAGACCCAGTACTTC. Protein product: CASSYLGNGQETQYF.

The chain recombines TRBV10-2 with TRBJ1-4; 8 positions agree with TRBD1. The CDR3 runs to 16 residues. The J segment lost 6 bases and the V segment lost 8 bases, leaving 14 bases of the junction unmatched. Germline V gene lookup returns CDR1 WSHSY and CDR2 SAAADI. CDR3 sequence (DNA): TGCGCCAGCCGAACCCTTAAAGGACAGGGCGATGAAAAACTGTTTTTT. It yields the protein CASRTLKGQGDEKLFF.

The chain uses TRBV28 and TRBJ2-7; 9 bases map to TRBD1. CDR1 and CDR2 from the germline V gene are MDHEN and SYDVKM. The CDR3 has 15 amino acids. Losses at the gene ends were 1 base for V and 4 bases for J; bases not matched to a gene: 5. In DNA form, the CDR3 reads TGTGCCAGCAGTTTATCCGGGACAGGGTTGTACGAGCAGTACTTC. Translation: CASSLSGTGLYEQYF.

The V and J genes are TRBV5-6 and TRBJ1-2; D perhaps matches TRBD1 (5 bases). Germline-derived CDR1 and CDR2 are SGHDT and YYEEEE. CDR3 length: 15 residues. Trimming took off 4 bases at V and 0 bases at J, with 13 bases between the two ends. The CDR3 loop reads CASSLQGVTNYGYTF. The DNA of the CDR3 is TGTGCCAGCAGCCTCCAAGGGGTTACTAACTATGGCTACACCTTC.

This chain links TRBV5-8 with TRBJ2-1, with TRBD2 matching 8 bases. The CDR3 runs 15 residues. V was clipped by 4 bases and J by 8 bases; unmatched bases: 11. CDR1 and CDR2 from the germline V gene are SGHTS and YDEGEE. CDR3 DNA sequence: TGTGCCAGCAGCCGCCGGCTAGCGGGTGGACATGAGCAGTTCTTC. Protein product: CASSRRLAGGHEQFF.

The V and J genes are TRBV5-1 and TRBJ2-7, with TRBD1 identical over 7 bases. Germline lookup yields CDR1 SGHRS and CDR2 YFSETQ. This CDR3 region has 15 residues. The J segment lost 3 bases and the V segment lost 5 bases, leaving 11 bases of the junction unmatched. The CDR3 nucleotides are TGCGCCAGCAGAATCACCCGGGACAGCGGCTACGAGCAGTACTTC. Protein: CASRITRDSGYEQYF.

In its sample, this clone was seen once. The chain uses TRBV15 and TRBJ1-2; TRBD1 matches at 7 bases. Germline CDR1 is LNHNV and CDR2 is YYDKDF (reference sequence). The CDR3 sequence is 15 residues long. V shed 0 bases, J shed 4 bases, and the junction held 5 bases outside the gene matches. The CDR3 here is CATSRDRGQTYGYTF. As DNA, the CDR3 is TGTGCCACCAGCAGAGATAGGGGACAGACCTATGGCTACACCTTC.

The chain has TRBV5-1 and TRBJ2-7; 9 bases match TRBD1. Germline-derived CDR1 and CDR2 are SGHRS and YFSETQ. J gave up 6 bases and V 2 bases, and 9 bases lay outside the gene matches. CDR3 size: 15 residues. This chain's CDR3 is CASSFEGTGLSEQYF. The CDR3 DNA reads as TGCGCCAGCAGCTTTGAGGGGACAGGGTTAAGCGAGCAGTACTTC.

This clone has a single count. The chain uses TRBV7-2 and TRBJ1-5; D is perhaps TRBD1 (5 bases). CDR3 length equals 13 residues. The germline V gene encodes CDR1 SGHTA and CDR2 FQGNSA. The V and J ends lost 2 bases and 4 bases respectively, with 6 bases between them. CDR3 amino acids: CASSLQGNQPQHF. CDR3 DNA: TGTGCCAGCAGCTTACAGGGTAATCAGCCCCAGCATTTT.

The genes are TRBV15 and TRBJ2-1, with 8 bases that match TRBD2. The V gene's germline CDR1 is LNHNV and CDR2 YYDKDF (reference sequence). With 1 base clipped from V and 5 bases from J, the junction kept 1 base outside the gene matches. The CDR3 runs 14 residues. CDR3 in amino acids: CATSRAGGNNEQFF. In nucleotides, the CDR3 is TGTGCCACCAGCAGAGCGGGAGGGAACAATGAGCAGTTCTTC.

The CDR3 region has the DNA TGTGCCAGCAGCCTAGTGGGCGGGGTCTTCCAAGAGACCCAGTACTTC. The encoded protein is CASSLVGGVFQETQYF. J is TRBJ2-5 and V is TRBV28, with a weak D call TRBD2 (6 bases). The germline gives CDR1 MDHEN, CDR2 SYDVKM. CDR3 size: 16 residues. V lost 6 bases, J lost 1 base, and 18 bases lay in between. Filled out from reference TRBV28 and TRBJ2-5, the complete variable domain reads DVKVTQSSRYLVKRTGEKVFLECVQDMDHENMFWYRQDPGLGLRLIYFSYDVKMKEKGDIPEGYSVSREKKERFSLILESASTNQTSMYLCASSLVGGVFQETQYFGPGTRLLVL.

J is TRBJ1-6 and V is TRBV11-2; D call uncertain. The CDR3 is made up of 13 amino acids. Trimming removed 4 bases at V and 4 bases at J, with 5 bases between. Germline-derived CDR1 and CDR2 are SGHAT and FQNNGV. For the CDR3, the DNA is TGTGCCAGCAGCTCAACTTATAATTCACCCCTCCACTTT. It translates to CASSSTYNSPLHF.

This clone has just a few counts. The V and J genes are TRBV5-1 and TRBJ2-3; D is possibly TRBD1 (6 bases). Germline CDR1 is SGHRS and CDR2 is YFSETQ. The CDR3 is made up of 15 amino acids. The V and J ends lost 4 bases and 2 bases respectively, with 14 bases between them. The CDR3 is CASSPGQGNTDTQYF. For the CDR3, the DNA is TGCGCCAGCAGCCCGGGACAAGGGAACACAGATACGCAGTATTTT. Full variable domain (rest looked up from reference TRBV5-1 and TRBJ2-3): KAGVTQTPRYLIKTRGQQVTLSCSPISGHRSVSWYQQTPGQGLQFLFEYFSETQRNKGNFPGRFSGRQFSNSRSEMNVSTLELGDSALYLCASSPGQGNTDTQYFGPGTRLTVL.

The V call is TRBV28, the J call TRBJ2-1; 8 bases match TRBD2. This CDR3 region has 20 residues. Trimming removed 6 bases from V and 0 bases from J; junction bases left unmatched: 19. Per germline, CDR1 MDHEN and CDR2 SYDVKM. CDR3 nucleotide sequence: TGTGCCAGCAGAACTCGACTAGTAGCGGGACTACGCGGCTCCTACAATGAGCAGTTCTTC. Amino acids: CASRTRLVAGLRGSYNEQFF.